The sequence of this TCR beta chain was determined in a study of blood T cell repertoires in COVID-19. On the study more broadly: The United States, Italy and Spain supplied acute and convalescent COVID-19 samples. The cDNA or gDNA used as material had been derived from T cells, B-cell-depleted T cells, or PBMCs.

Germline CDR1 MGHRA, CDR2 YSYEKL. Germline trimming cut 4 bases from V and 5 bases from J; bases unmatched to any gene: 10. The CDR3 has 16 amino acids. In the study's own analysis: Amplified reference gene primers provided the basis for estimating nucleated cell counts. Assay: immunoSEQ multiplex PCR; the TCRdb copy retains only in-frame clones and omits some. Clone size and V and J calls were adopted from that table, with D and trimming inferred from the DNA. The sample yields fewer than 130,000 clones, nearly 90% seen once. This clone has a single count. This sequence joins TRBV4-1 and TRBJ2-3, with 9 bases identical to TRBD2. The clonotype comes from a human donor in a cohort sampled during active COVID-19. The sample comprised peripheral blood. This CDR3 reads CASSPRRRGGQDTQYF. In DNA, the CDR3 is TGCGCCAGCAGCCCCCGTCGGCGGGGGGGCCAAGATACGCAGTATTTT.